Below, 22 T cell receptor beta chains from the same sample are listed, as sequenced in a study of T cell responses to AZD1222 COVID-19 vaccine. Profiling relied on immunoSEQ multiplex PCR, and the TCRdb table lists in-frame clones only, not all of them. There are 100,000 or so clones in the sample; approximately 87% occur only once, and 15% to 20% lies in the top ten. Material: peripheral blood, obtained on day 0 of AZD1222 vaccination. The source of these receptors is an adult in good health.

The chain recombines TRBV3-1 (or the pseudogene TRBV3-2) with TRBJ1-2; TRBD1 might be the D (6 bases). The CDR3 has 14 residues. In germline, CDR1 is LGHDT, CDR2 YNNKEL (reference sequence). Between the trimmed V and J ends, which lost 0 bases and 8 bases, there was a span of 13 bases. The CDR3 spells CASSQEGTWGGYTF. The DNA of the CDR3 is TGTGCCAGCAGCCAAGAAGGGACATGGGGAGGCTACACCTTC.

The rearrangement joins TRBV27 to TRBJ2-2, with D hard to call. The CDR3 spans 14 residues. Germline V gene sequence: CDR1 MNHEY, CDR2 SMNVEV (reference sequence). V lost 5 bases and J 6 bases, leaving 13 bases between the germline ends. The CDR3 bases are TGTGCCAGCAGTACTCCTTTAGGCTCCGGGGAGCTGTTTTTT. Its protein product is CASSTPLGSGELFF.

This chain links TRBV4-1 with TRBJ1-2; a weak D match, TRBD1 (5 bases). The CDR3 sequence is 16 residues long. CDR1 is MGHRA and CDR2 is YSYEKL in the germline V gene. V dropped 2 bases and J dropped 4 bases, with 17 bases sitting between them. The CDR3: CASSQPSGRDLYGYTF. CDR3 coding DNA: TGCGCCAGCAGCCAACCCTCGGGACGGGACCTCTATGGCTACACCTTC.

J is TRBJ1-5 and V is TRBV11-2, with TRBD1 matching over 12 bases. The trim removed 6 bases at V and 7 bases at J, leaving 4 bases unmatched. The CDR3 has 14 residues. Germline loops: CDR1 SGHAT, CDR2 FQNNGV. The CDR3 nucleotides are TGTGCCAGCAGGGGACAGGGGGCGGGGCAGCCCCAGCATTTT. Protein product: CASRGQGAGQPQHF. The full variable domain, in which reference TRBV11-2 and TRBJ1-5 provide the parts outside the CDR3, is EAGVAQSPRYKIIEKRQSVAFWCNPISGHATLYWYQQILGQGPKLLIQFQNNGVVDDSQLPKDRFSAERLKGVDSTLKIQPAKLEDSAVYLCASRGQGAGQPQHFGDGTRLSIL.

This chain uses TRBV2 with TRBJ1-4; D gene unclear. Germline loops: CDR1 SNHLY, CDR2 FYNNEI. The CDR3 extends over 16 amino acids. V shed 10 bases and J shed 0 bases, with 18 bases lying between them. The CDR3 DNA is TGTGCCACCCGTGGGGAGGAACCCCCAACTAATGAAAAACTGTTTTTT. Translation gives CATRGEEPPTNEKLFF. Full variable domain (remainder filled in from reference TRBV2 and TRBJ1-4): EPEVTQTPSHQVTQMGQEVILRCVPISNHLYFYWYRQILGQKVEFLVSFYNNEISEKSEIFDDQFSVERPDGSNFTLKIRSTKLEDSAMYFCATRGEEPPTNEKLFFGSGTQLSVL.

This chain uses TRBV28 with TRBJ2-7; D may match TRBD1 or TRBD2 (6 bases each). This CDR3 contains 15 residues. The germline CDR1 and CDR2 sequences are MDHEN and SYDVKM. V lost 5 bases and J 2 bases, leaving 16 bases between the germline ends. In DNA, the CDR3 is TGTGCCAGCAGTCCCCCCGGGGGCAACGCCTACGAGCAGTACTTC. Protein sequence: CASSPPGGNAYEQYF.

The gene calls are TRBV6-2 or TRBV6-3 and TRBJ2-1; D gene uncertain. The CDR3 runs 11 residues. Germline V gene data show CDR1 as MNHEY and CDR2 as SVGEGT. The germline V and J ends were trimmed by 5 bases and 9 bases, with 8 bases remaining between them. The CDR3 DNA is TGTGCCAGCAGTGAGGAGCGTGAGCAGTTCTTC. Protein product: CASSEEREQFF.

The V and J genes are TRBV21-1 and TRBJ2-1; TRBD1 is taken as the D call from the table, unchecked against the DNA. TRBV21-1 is termed a pseudogene. The CDR3 runs 17 residues. The CDR3 is CASSKAETGGLRNEQFF. Here the CDR3 DNA reads TGTGCCAGCAGCAAAGCTGAGACAGGGGGCCTCAGGAATGAGCAGTTCTTC.

In this sample, this clone turned up many times. This rearrangement joins TRBV27 to TRBJ1-2; 8 bases are shared with TRBD1. The CDR3 consists of 15 residues. J gave up 6 bases and V 2 bases, and 8 bases lay outside the gene matches. The germline V gene encodes CDR1 MNHEY and CDR2 SMNVEV (reference sequence). The CDR3 protein is CASSLTGQGGNGYTF. Here the CDR3 DNA reads TGTGCCAGCAGTTTAACTGGACAGGGAGGGAATGGCTACACCTTC.

The chain links TRBV6-4 to TRBJ1-2; D call uncertain. The V and J ends lost 0 bases and 4 bases respectively, with 12 bases between them. Per the germline V gene, CDR1 is MRHNA and CDR2 is SNTAGT. The CDR3 runs to 15 residues. CDR3 residues: CASSDSYGSLYGYTF. The CDR3 DNA reads as TGTGCCAGCAGTGACTCATATGGCAGCCTCTATGGCTACACCTTC.

The DNA of the CDR3 is TGTGCCATCAGCCGACAGGGAGGCACTGAAGCTTTCTTT. This gives the protein CAISRQGGTEAFF. V usage is TRBV10-3 and J usage is TRBJ1-1, with 7 bases fitting TRBD1. The CDR3 is 13 residues long. Looked up from germline, CDR1 is ENHRY and CDR2 is SYGVKD. V shed 6 bases, J shed 4 bases, and the junction held 5 bases outside the gene matches.

The chain uses TRBV6-1 and TRBJ2-7; D possibly matches TRBD1 or TRBD2 (5 bases each). The CDR3 loop spans 16 amino acids. The V end was cut by 0 bases, the J end by 3 bases, with 15 bases between. Germline V lookup: CDR1 MNHNS, CDR2 SASEGT. CDR3 DNA: TGTGCCAGCAGTGAAGCGGGTATGGCAGGGAGCTACGAGCAGTACTTC. Amino acids: CASSEAGMAGSYEQYF.

The chain has TRBV29-1 and TRBJ1-1; D is unclear. The ends were cut back, 7 bases at V and 5 bases at J, with 17 bases in the middle. Germline V gene sequence: CDR1 SQVTM, CDR2 ANQGSEA. The CDR3 has 13 residues. The CDR3 DNA reads as TGCAGCGCCGGACGGGGAGAGGATACTGAAGCTTTCTTT. Translating gives CSAGRGEDTEAFF.

V gene TRBV5-4 combines with J gene TRBJ2-3; D not certain. The CDR3 has 16 residues. The germline CDR1 and CDR2 sequences are SGHNT and YYREEE (reference sequence). The ends were cut back, 2 bases at V and 0 bases at J, with 13 bases in the middle. The CDR3 here is CASSLGGKTSTDTQYF. CDR3 sequence (DNA): TGTGCCAGCAGCTTAGGTGGGAAAACTAGCACAGATACGCAGTATTTT.

V usage is TRBV9 and J usage is TRBJ1-2; maybe TRBD1 (5 bases). The V gene's germline CDR1 is SGDLS and CDR2 YYNGEE. The CDR3 sequence is 15 residues long. V was trimmed by 0 bases and J by 4 bases, leaving 13 bases between them. The CDR3 protein is CASSVAGTMSYGYTF. The CDR3 DNA sequence: TGTGCCAGCAGCGTAGCAGGGACGATGAGCTATGGCTACACCTTC.

The chain recombines TRBV2 with TRBJ2-1, with D maybe TRBD1 (7 bases). The CDR3 extends over 14 amino acids. CDR1 and CDR2 (germline): SNHLY, FYNNEI. V shed 7 bases and J shed 9 bases, with 19 bases lying between them. The CDR3 coding sequence is TGTGCCAGCAACCCAGGGGGGATTTTAGGTGAGCAGTTCTTC. It is translated as CASNPGGILGEQFF.

The chain has TRBV3-1 (or the pseudogene TRBV3-2) and TRBJ2-1; D not certain. The CDR3 contains 17 residues. Germline V gene data show CDR1 as LGHDT and CDR2 as YNNKEL (reference sequence). Deletions cut 1 base from V and 0 bases from J, with 13 bases between. The CDR3 loop reads CASSQGNGLSSYNEQFF. CDR3 DNA sequence: TGTGCCAGCAGCCAAGGAAACGGTTTAAGCTCCTACAATGAGCAGTTCTTC.

The chain uses TRBV7-2 and TRBJ2-7; perhaps TRBD2 as D (6 bases). The CDR3 covers 17 residues. Germline CDR1 is SGHTA and CDR2 is FQGNSA. Trimming pared 5 bases from V and 5 bases from J, leaving 25 bases between. The CDR3 sequence is CASSPRGGTDGPHEQYF. In nucleotides, the CDR3 is TGTGCCAGCAGCCCCCGGGGAGGCACGGACGGACCCCACGAGCAGTACTTC.

This clone has a single count. This chain links TRBV7-9 with TRBJ2-7; D uncertain. This CDR3 contains 11 residues. V shed 5 bases and J shed 3 bases, with 5 bases lying between them. CDR1 and CDR2 from the germline V gene are SEHNR and FQNEAQ (reference sequence). The chain's CDR3 is CASSDGYEQYF. The DNA of the CDR3 is TGTGCCAGCAGCGACGGCTACGAGCAGTACTTC. The full variable domain, its missing parts supplied by reference TRBV7-9 and TRBJ2-7, is DTGVSQNPRHKITKRGQNVTFRCDPISEHNRLYWYRQTLGQGPEFLTYFQNEAQLEKSRLLSDRFSAERPKGSFSTLEIQRTEQGDSAMYLCASSDGYEQYFGPGTRLTVT.

The chain carries TRBV25-1 and TRBJ2-7; D might be TRBD2 (6 bases). The CDR3 loop spans 12 amino acids. Germline CDR1 MGHDK, CDR2 SYGVNS. Deletions cut 6 bases from V and 2 bases from J, with 8 bases between. Here the CDR3 reads CASRGGTYEQYF. The DNA for the CDR3 is TGTGCCAGCAGAGGCGGGACCTACGAGCAGTACTTC.

V gene TRBV5-1 combines with J gene TRBJ1-3; D gene unclear. This CDR3 contains 18 residues. The V gene lost 6 bases and the J gene lost 2 bases, with 24 bases spanning the gap. The germline V gene encodes CDR1 SGHRS and CDR2 YFSETQ. CDR3 DNA sequence: TGCGCCAGCACGCGGGGAGGAGAGAGAGCTTCGGCTGGAAACACCATATATTTT. Translated: CASTRGGERASAGNTIYF.

The V and J genes are TRBV9 and TRBJ1-1, with a possible D match to TRBD1 (5 bases). The germline V and J ends were trimmed by 0 bases and 0 bases, with 9 bases remaining between them. The length of the CDR3 is 15 residues. In germline, CDR1 is SGDLS, CDR2 YYNGEE. CDR3 nucleotide sequence: TGTGCCAGCAGCGTAGCTGGCAGGGTGAACACTGAAGCTTTCTTT. Its translation is CASSVAGRVNTEAFF.